The 30 T cell receptor beta chains given below trace back to one sample, sequenced in a study of CD8 T cells in ankylosing spondylitis. Findings of the study overall: Roughly eight highly homologous variants formed a TCR beta motif that appeared characteristic of ankylosing spondylitis blood.

TCRdb used MiXCR to reprocess the 5' RACE reads, holding one entry per CDR3 protein. The sample includes some 800,000 distinct CDR3 sequences, roughly 12% seen only once; the top ten take more than 0.5%. Antigen specificity for these receptors is unknown. Sequenced sample: blood, either unsorted or a sorted T cell fraction (not recorded which). The origin of the receptors is a male donor with ankylosing spondylitis.

For this clonotype: Since a much larger clone is just one base distant, this may be a read error. V usage is TRBV20-1 and J usage is TRBJ2-2, with 8 bases fitting TRBD1. The CDR3 is 14 amino acids. CDR1 DFQATT and CDR2 SNEGSKA come from the germline V gene (reference sequence). CDR3 protein: CSARQGANTEELFF. CDR3 bases: TGCAGTGCTAGACAGGGGGCGAACACCGAGGAGCTGTTTTTT.

This clonotype was counted only a few times. The chain employs TRBV20-1 and TRBJ1-3; 9 bases fit TRBD1. Germline V CDR1 and CDR2: DFQATT, SNEGSKA (reference sequence). There are 15 residues in the CDR3. V trimming: 1 base; J trimming: 4 bases; junction bases outside the gene matches: 5. The CDR3 sequence: CSARAWDRAGNTIYF. The DNA of the CDR3 is TGCAGTGCTAGAGCCTGGGACAGGGCCGGAAACACCATATATTTT.

The rearrangement links TRBV29-1 to TRBJ1-4; no firm D call. This CDR3 spans 16 amino acids. CDR1 is SQVTM, CDR2 ANQGSEA, per germline. Deletions cut 3 bases from V and 8 bases from J, with 22 bases between. The chain's CDR3 is CSVEILKTGGGEKLFF. In DNA form, the CDR3 reads TGCAGCGTTGAGATCCTGAAGACCGGCGGCGGCGAAAAACTGTTTTTT.

J is TRBJ2-7 and V is TRBV20-1, with 8 positions matching TRBD2. CDR1 is DFQATT, CDR2 SNEGSKA, per germline (reference sequence). V lost 5 bases to trimming and J lost 3 bases; unmatched junction nucleotides: 6. The CDR3 consists of 13 residues. The CDR3 coding sequence is TGCAGTGCTTGGGGACTAGGGGGCTACGAGCAGTACTTC. It is translated as CSAWGLGGYEQYF.

V is TRBV18 and J is TRBJ2-1; D is possibly TRBD2 (5 bases). The CDR3 totals 16 residues. From germline, CDR1 is KGHSH and CDR2 LQKENI. Trimming left V 4 bases short and J 4 bases short, with 17 bases between. CDR3 nucleotide sequence: TGTGCCAGCTCACGCGGGTCGCTTCAACTTTACAATGAGCAGTTCTTC. The encoded protein is CASSRGSLQLYNEQFF.

This clonotype was found a few times. This sequence joins TRBV15 and TRBJ2-2; tentative D call: TRBD1 (6 bases). CDR3 length: 16 amino acids. CDR1 LNHNV and CDR2 YYDKDF come from the germline V gene (reference sequence). V was cut by 0 bases and J by 5 bases, with 13 bases left in between. CDR3 protein: CATSRDQGYATGELFF. CDR3 sequence (DNA): TGTGCCACCAGCAGAGATCAGGGGTATGCGACCGGGGAGCTGTTTTTT. Filled out from reference TRBV15 and TRBJ2-2, the complete variable domain reads DAMVIQNPRYQVTQFGKPVTLSCSQTLNHNVMYWYQQKSSQAPKLLFHYYDKDFNNEADTPDNFQSRRPNTSFCFLDIRSPGLGDTAMYLCATSRDQGYATGELFFGEGSRLTVL.

This sequence joins TRBV11-2 and TRBJ2-5, with TRBD2 matching 10 bases. CDR3 length: 19 residues. The V gene end was trimmed by 4 bases and the J gene end by 4 bases; junction bases not matched to a gene: 18. The germline gives CDR1 SGHAT, CDR2 FQNNGV. CDR3 sequence (DNA): TGTGCCAGCAGCTCCCCCCCTAGGGCCAGCGGGAGGGCCCGAGAGACCCAGTACTTC. This sequence encodes CASSSPPRASGRARETQYF.

The chain couples TRBV28 to TRBJ1-2; TRBD1 matches at 8 bases. CDR1 and CDR2 (germline): MDHEN, SYDVKM. This CDR3 comprises 17 residues. J lost 5 bases, V lost 5 bases, and 16 bases had no gene match. The CDR3 coding sequence is TGTGCCAGCAGTCCTGAAATCAGGGGGCCAAGATCTTATGGCTACACCTTC. Protein product: CASSPEIRGPRSYGYTF.

This clonotype showed up just a few times. This chain uses TRBV6-2 or TRBV6-3 with TRBJ1-5; D is perhaps TRBD1 (5 bases). Between the trimmed V and J ends, which lost 7 bases and 3 bases, there was a span of 13 bases. CDR3 length equals 14 residues. Germline loops: CDR1 MNHEY, CDR2 SVGEGT. CDR3: CASTTGGANQPQHF. The CDR3 DNA reads as TGTGCCAGCACCACGGGGGGTGCCAATCAGCCCCAGCATTTT.

This clonotype showed up just a few times. This chain links TRBV20-1 with TRBJ2-7, with TRBD2 matching 10 bases. The J segment lost 1 base and the V segment lost 6 bases, leaving 12 bases of the junction unmatched. There are 16 residues in the CDR3. Germline V gives CDR1 DFQATT, CDR2 SNEGSKA (reference sequence). DNA for the CDR3: TGCAGTGCCCCCTCCCCCCGGACTAGCGGTTCCTACGAGCAGTACTTC. Encoded protein: CSAPSPRTSGSYEQYF.

This clonotype was counted between two and nine times. The chain employs TRBV4-1 and TRBJ2-1, with a tentative D call TRBD2 (6 bases). This CDR3 comprises 17 residues. The germline V and J ends were trimmed by 2 bases and 0 bases, with 14 bases remaining between them. The germline V gene encodes CDR1 MGHRA and CDR2 YSYEKL. The CDR3: CASSQLGGPSSYNEQFF. CDR3 nucleotides: TGCGCCAGCAGCCAATTGGGGGGTCCTAGCTCCTACAATGAGCAGTTCTTC.

This clonotype was counted at least ten times. V gene TRBV10-3 combines with J gene TRBJ2-3, with D maybe TRBD2 (5 bases). CDR1 ENHRY and CDR2 SYGVKD come from the germline V gene. Trimming stripped 0 bases from V and 0 bases from J, with 7 bases between. This CDR3 has 15 residues. CDR3 bases: TGTGCCATCAGTGAGTCGCGGGCCAGCACAGATACGCAGTATTTT. This sequence encodes CAISESRASTDTQYF.

The table lists this clonotype with many counts. This chain connects TRBV20-1 to TRBJ2-7, with 11 positions matching TRBD2. Germline V gene sequence: CDR1 DFQATT, CDR2 SNEGSKA (reference sequence). The CDR3 length is 14 residues. The V segment lost 6 bases and the J segment 4 bases; nucleotides outside the gene matches: 8. CDR3 sequence (DNA): TGCAGTGCGCCGAAGCCTAGCGGGAGGTACGAGCAGTACTTC. Its protein product is CSAPKPSGRYEQYF.

This clonotype was counted between two and nine times. The chain carries TRBV28 and TRBJ2-7; TRBD1 agrees at 7 bases. Germline V gene lookup returns CDR1 MDHEN and CDR2 SYDVKM. Germline trimming cut 6 bases from V and 0 bases from J; bases unmatched to any gene: 11. This CDR3 is 16 amino acids long. In DNA form, the CDR3 reads TGTGCCAGCAGCTTTGCGCTGAGGGACAGCTCCTACGAGCAGTACTTC. It specifies CASSFALRDSSYEQYF. Using reference TRBV28 and TRBJ2-7 for the parts outside the CDR3, the full variable domain is DVKVTQSSRYLVKRTGEKVFLECVQDMDHENMFWYRQDPGLGLRLIYFSYDVKMKEKGDIPEGYSVSREKKERFSLILESASTNQTSMYLCASSFALRDSSYEQYFGPGTRLTVT.

This clonotype was observed at least ten times. This rearrangement joins TRBV4-2 to TRBJ2-1; TRBD1 matches 7 bases. The CDR3 is made up of 15 amino acids. V shed 4 bases and J 3 bases; nucleotides not matched to a gene: 6. Germline CDR1 LGHNA, CDR2 YNFKEQ. CDR3 loop: CASSRSRDSYNEQFF. The DNA for the CDR3 is TGTGCCAGCAGCCGGTCGAGGGACAGCTACAATGAGCAGTTCTTC.

This clonotype occurred a few times. The V and J genes are TRBV20-1 and TRBJ2-1; TRBD1 is a possible D gene (5 bases). In germline, CDR1 is DFQATT, CDR2 SNEGSKA (reference sequence). CDR3 size: 14 residues. Trimming cost V 6 bases and J 6 bases, with 18 bases left between them. The CDR3 here is CSATWLRTLNEQFF. The DNA for the CDR3 is TGCAGTGCCACTTGGCTGCGGACACTCAATGAGCAGTTCTTC.

The J gene is TRBJ1-1, the V gene TRBV18; D is ambiguous. Germline V gives CDR1 KGHSH, CDR2 LQKENI. The CDR3 runs 14 residues. Trimming stripped 0 bases from V and 5 bases from J, with 10 bases between. DNA of the CDR3: TGTGCCAGCTCACCACCGGTGGTCCGGACTGAAGCTTTCTTT. Its translation: CASSPPVVRTEAFF.

J is TRBJ2-3 and V is TRBV12-3 or TRBV12-4; 9 bases agree with TRBD2. This CDR3 has 15 residues. V lost 1 base and J lost 6; bases outside the gene matches: 5. The CDR3: CASSLDLAGYDTQYF. CDR3 nucleotides: TGTGCCAGCAGTTTAGACCTAGCGGGATACGATACGCAGTATTTT.

This clonotype was observed at least ten times. The rearrangement links TRBV3-1 to TRBJ1-2, with a possible D match to TRBD1 (5 bases). CDR3 size: 12 residues. Trimming shortened V by 4 bases and J by 3 bases, and 6 bases separated the two germline ends. Germline CDR1 reads LGHDT; CDR2 reads YNNKEL (reference sequence). The CDR3 DNA sequence: TGTGCCAGCAGCCGGGGGGACTATGGCTACACCTTC. It encodes CASSRGDYGYTF. Combining the CDR3 with reference TRBV3-1 and TRBJ1-2 gives the whole variable domain DTAVSQTPKYLVTQMGNDKSIKCEQNLGHDTMYWYKQDSKKFLKIMFSYNNKELIINETVPNRFSPKSPDKAHLNLHINSLELGDSAVYFCASSRGDYGYTFGSGTRLTVV.

This clonotype has a handful of counts. This rearrangement joins TRBV9 to TRBJ2-1; 9 positions match TRBD2. The length of the CDR3 is 16 residues. Germline CDR1 reads SGDLS; CDR2 reads YYNGEE. V gave up 5 bases and J gave up 7 bases; unmatched junction bases: 13. The CDR3 loop is CASRPDSRGGRNEQFF. The CDR3 nucleotides read TGTGCCAGCAGACCTGACTCGCGGGGGGGACGTAATGAGCAGTTCTTC. Full variable domain (rest looked up from reference TRBV9 and TRBJ2-1): DSGVTQTPKHLITATGQRVTLRCSPRSGDLSVYWYQQSLDQGLQFLIQYYNGEERAKGNILERFSAQQFPDLHSELNLSSLELGDSALYFCASRPDSRGGRNEQFFGPGTRLTVL.

Concerning this clonotype: The junction shows a germline mismatch at one end, possibly a read error. The rearrangement links TRBV20-1 to TRBJ1-1, with 7 nucleotides matching TRBD1. Germline V gene lookup returns CDR1 DFQATT and CDR2 SNEGSKA (reference sequence). This CDR3 is 14 amino acids long. Written as DNA, the CDR3 is TGCAGTGCTAGAAGGACAGGAGTTACGTTTTTGGCTATCTTT. Translation: CSARRTGVTFLAIF.

The chain uses TRBV20-1 and TRBJ2-1; 10 nucleotides agree with TRBD2. J lost 4 bases, V lost 2 bases, and 5 bases had no gene match. The germline gives CDR1 DFQATT, CDR2 SNEGSKA (reference sequence). CDR3 length: 15 residues. Here the CDR3 DNA reads TGCAGTGCTAGAAGCGGGGGGGGAGGGTACAATGAGCAGTTCTTC. The encoded protein is CSARSGGGGYNEQFF.

This clonotype was counted a few times. This sequence joins TRBV7-9 and TRBJ1-6; a possible D gene is TRBD1 (5 bases). This CDR3 has 13 residues. Germline CDR1 and CDR2: SEHNR and FQNEAQ (reference sequence). V lost 5 bases and J 11 bases, leaving 13 bases between the germline ends. The CDR3: CASSAQGSAPLHF. CDR3 sequence (DNA): TGTGCCAGCAGCGCGCAGGGATCTGCACCCCTCCACTTT.

The sample holds many counts of this clonotype. The chain has TRBV6-1 and TRBJ2-3; the match to TRBD2 covers 14 bases. This CDR3 comprises 17 residues. The junction had 11 bases not matched to a gene; V was cut back by 6 bases and J by 6 bases. The V gene's germline CDR1 is MNHNS and CDR2 SASEGT. The CDR3 is CASSLRLAGGPGDTQYF. CDR3 nucleotides: TGTGCCAGCAGCCTCCGACTAGCGGGAGGGCCGGGGGATACGCAGTATTTT.

This chain connects TRBV4-3 to TRBJ1-2, with D hard to call. V lost 0 bases and J 7 bases, leaving 15 bases between the germline ends. CDR3 size: 15 residues. Germline CDR1 reads LGHNA; CDR2 reads YSLEER. Here the CDR3 DNA reads TGCGCCAGCAGCCAAGATTATCGAGGGTCTGGTGGCTACACCTTC. Protein product: CASSQDYRGSGGYTF.

This clonotype is a singleton in its sample. V is TRBV3-1 and J is TRBJ2-7, with TRBD2 matching 12 bases. Germline assignment: CDR1 LGHDT and CDR2 YNNKEL (reference sequence). The V segment lost 3 bases and the J segment 1 base; nucleotides outside the gene matches: 7. The CDR3 is made up of 17 amino acids. The CDR3 is CASSHPSGRAGSYEQYF. Written as DNA, the CDR3 is TGTGCCAGCAGCCACCCTAGCGGGAGGGCCGGATCCTACGAGCAGTACTTC.

This rearrangement joins TRBV20-1 to TRBJ2-7; 8 positions agree with TRBD2. Germline-derived CDR1 and CDR2 are DFQATT and SNEGSKA (reference sequence). The J segment lost 8 bases and the V segment lost 3 bases, leaving 6 bases of the junction unmatched. The CDR3 spans 12 residues. The CDR3: CSASGREEKQYF. The DNA for the CDR3 is TGCAGTGCTAGCGGGAGGGAGGAGAAGCAGTACTTC.

The chain joins TRBV28 to TRBJ1-1; D is uncertain. V was clipped by 8 bases and J by 0 bases, with 4 bases between them. Looked up from germline, CDR1 is MDHEN and CDR2 is SYDVKM. This CDR3 is built from 11 residues. This chain's CDR3 is CASLMNTEAFF. As DNA, the CDR3 is TGTGCCAGCCTTATGAACACTGAAGCTTTCTTT.

This chain links TRBV6-5 with TRBJ1-1; the D is unclear. Trimming stripped 2 bases from V and 10 bases from J, with 20 bases between. The CDR3 runs 15 residues. Germline CDR1 is MNHEY and CDR2 is SVGAGI. CDR3 in amino acids: CASSYEGGRRRGAFF. In nucleotides, the CDR3 is TGTGCCAGCAGTTACGAGGGTGGCAGGAGGCGGGGAGCTTTCTTT.

This clonotype was observed a handful of times. V is TRBV20-1 and J is TRBJ2-7; 11 bases map to TRBD2. V lost 6 bases to trimming and J lost 3 bases; unmatched junction nucleotides: 4. Germline CDR1 is DFQATT and CDR2 is SNEGSKA (reference sequence). This CDR3 comprises 13 residues. The CDR3 loop is CSAGTSGYYEQYF. Here the CDR3 DNA reads TGCAGTGCGGGGACTAGCGGATACTACGAGCAGTACTTC.